This T cell receptor beta chain was obtained from a study of shared T cell receptors in the human thymus. Trimming cost V 2 bases and J 0 bases, with 24 bases left between them. Per germline, CDR1 SGHRS and CDR2 YFSETQ. The CDR3 extends over 19 amino acids. This clone was found once. Clones were sequenced by immunoSEQ multiplex PCR, and TCRdb holds only the in-frame ones, with some missing. The sample has some 720,000 clones, 70% to 90% seen once; the top ten hold 0.0095% to 0.013%. The same data also contributed to another study, on human thymus T cells. That work contributes: The thymus tissue came from resections taken during corrective heart surgery.

The clonotype comes from a boy younger than two with a congenital heart defect. Sequencing was done on a sample of thymocytes. The chain uses TRBV5-1 and TRBJ2-7; possible D gene TRBD2, 5 bases. CDR3 amino acids: CASSFAEAEDGKSSYEQYF. Here the CDR3 DNA reads TGCGCCAGCAGCTTCGCCGAAGCGGAGGACGGGAAGAGCTCCTACGAGCAGTACTTC.